This record looks at one T cell receptor beta chain sequence and its context. This CDR3 region has 13 residues. Germline lookup yields CDR1 LNHDA and CDR2 SQIVND (reference sequence). Trimming pared 3 bases from V and 4 bases from J, leaving 9 bases between. The data originate from a study of T cell responses to AZD1222 COVID-19 vaccine. Using immunoSEQ multiplex PCR, the repertoire was profiled, and TCRdb retains in-frame clones only, with some absent. Among roughly 190,000 clones, about 92% were seen once, and the ten largest hold 3.6%. The source was peripheral blood, collected 28 days after the second dose of the MenACWY control vaccine. J is TRBJ1-1 and V is TRBV19; possibly TRBD1 for D (6 bases). This sequence originates from an adult who received the MenACWY meningococcal vaccine as a control. CDR3 coding DNA: TGTGCCAGTAGTATCTACAGGGCCACTGAAGCTTTCTTT. This encodes CASSIYRATEAFF.